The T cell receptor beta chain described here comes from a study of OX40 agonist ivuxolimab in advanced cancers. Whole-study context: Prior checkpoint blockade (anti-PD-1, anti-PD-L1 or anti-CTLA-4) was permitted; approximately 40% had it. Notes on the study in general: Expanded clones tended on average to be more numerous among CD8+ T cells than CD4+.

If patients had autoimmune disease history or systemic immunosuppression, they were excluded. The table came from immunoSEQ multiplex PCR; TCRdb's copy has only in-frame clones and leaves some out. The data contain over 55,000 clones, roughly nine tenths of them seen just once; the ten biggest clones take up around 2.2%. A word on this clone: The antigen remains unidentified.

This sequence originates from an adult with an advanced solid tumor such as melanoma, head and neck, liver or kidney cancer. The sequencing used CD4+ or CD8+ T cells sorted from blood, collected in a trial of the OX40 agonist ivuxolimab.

The CDR3 region is CASSLREGPDYGYTF. The CDR3 DNA is TGTGCCAGCAGCCTCCGTGAGGGCCCGGACTATGGCTACACCTTC. The J gene is TRBJ1-2, the V gene TRBV4-2; D uncertain. The length of the CDR3 is 15 residues. Germline V gene lookup returns CDR1 LGHNA and CDR2 YNFKEQ. V was cut by 4 bases and J by 3 bases, with 15 bases left in between.